This T cell receptor (beta chain) was recovered during a study of glioma-infiltrating T cells. Overall study findings and caveats: Signature shared blood CDR3 motifs were enriched in low-divergence and depleted in high-divergence patients. CDR3 overlap between tissue and blood was very small.

The iRepertoire nested amplicon-rescue multiplex PCR amplified TCR alpha and beta CDR3s from RNA. Using its own MiXCR run on the multiplex PCR reads, TCRdb lists one record per CDR3 protein. The sample has around 350,000 distinct CDR3 sequences; more than 35% are singletons. This clonotype was recorded only once. Its cognate antigen is unknown. The junction had 5 bases not matched to a gene; V was cut back by 3 bases and J by 6 bases. Germline CDR1 and CDR2: SGHRS and YFSETQ. The CDR3 has 14 residues. The sequence was obtained from a human donor with low-grade glioma or glioblastoma, undergoing nonglioma brain surgery, or in good health (not recorded which). The specimen sequenced was glioma tissue, nonneoplastic brain tissue, or PBMCs (not recorded which). This sequence joins TRBV5-1 and TRBJ2-3, with 9 bases fitting TRBD2. This chain's CDR3 is CASSWAGGPDTQYF. Here the CDR3 DNA reads TGCGCCAGCAGCTGGGCGGGAGGGCCGGATACGCAGTATTTT.